This TCR beta chain was recovered during a study of CD8 T cells in ankylosing spondylitis. Study-wide findings and caveats: Researchers reportedly found disease-linked clones significantly enriched in matched ankylosing spondylitis synovial fluid. Made up of eight highly homologous variants, a TCR beta motif appeared characteristic of ankylosing spondylitis blood.

This clonotype was observed a handful of times. Its antigen is not known. The CDR3 has 15 residues. Trimming removed 5 bases from V and 5 bases from J; junction bases left unmatched: 11. The germline V gene encodes CDR1 SEHNR and CDR2 FQNEAQ (reference sequence). A quantitative 5'-RACE method, one with molecular barcodes, was used to make TCR beta libraries. MiXCR, applied by TCRdb to the 5' RACE reads, yields one record per CDR3 protein. Among about 700,000 distinct CDR3 sequences listed, around 20% were seen once. The J gene is TRBJ1-1, the V gene TRBV7-9, with 7 bases identical to TRBD1. The sequencing input was blood, either unsorted or a sorted T cell fraction (not recorded which). The receptor was isolated from a male donor with ankylosing spondylitis. The chain's CDR3 is CASSKPGTEKTEAFF. For the CDR3, the DNA is TGTGCCAGCAGCAAACCCGGGACAGAGAAGACTGAAGCTTTCTTT.